Included here is one T cell receptor beta chain sequence, with context. The data were taken from a study of tumor-infiltrating lymphocytes in localized non-small cell lung cancer. Deletions cut 0 bases from V and 0 bases from J, with 5 bases between. The CDR3 runs to 15 residues. Germline V gives CDR1 LGHNA, CDR2 YNFKEQ. Produced via immunoSEQ multiplex PCR; TCRdb's table is partial and in-frame only. Among about 8,400 clones listed, more than 65% were seen once. This TCR was sampled from a human donor with non-small cell lung cancer. Sequenced material: lung tumor tissue. The chain recombines TRBV4-2 with TRBJ2-2; D ambiguous. CDR3 sequence: CASSQDSSNTGELFF. The CDR3 nucleotides are TGTGCCAGCAGCCAAGACTCCTCGAACACCGGGGAGCTGTTTTTT.